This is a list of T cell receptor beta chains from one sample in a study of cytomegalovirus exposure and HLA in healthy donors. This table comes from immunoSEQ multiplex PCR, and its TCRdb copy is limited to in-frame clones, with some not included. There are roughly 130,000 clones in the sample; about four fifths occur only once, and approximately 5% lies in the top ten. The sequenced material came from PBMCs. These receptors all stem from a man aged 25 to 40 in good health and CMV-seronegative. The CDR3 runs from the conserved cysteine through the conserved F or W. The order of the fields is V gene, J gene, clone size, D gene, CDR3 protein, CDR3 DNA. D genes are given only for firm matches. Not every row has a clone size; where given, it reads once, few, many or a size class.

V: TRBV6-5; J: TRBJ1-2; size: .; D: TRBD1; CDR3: CASSYSRQGRSGYTF; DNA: TGTGCCAGCAGTTACTCGAGACAGGGGCGAAGTGGCTACACCTTC
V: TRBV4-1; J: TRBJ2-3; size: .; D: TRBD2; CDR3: CASSQGRLAGGTDTQYF; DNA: TGCGCCAGCAGCCAGGGGAGACTAGCGGGGGGCACAGATACGCAGTATTTT
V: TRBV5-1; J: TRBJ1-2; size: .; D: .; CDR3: CASSLVSGGNYGYTF; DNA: TGCGCCAGCAGCTTGGTGTCGGGGGGCAACTATGGCTACACCTTC
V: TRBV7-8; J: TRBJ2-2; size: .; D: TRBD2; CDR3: CASSLESGRVTGELFF; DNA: TGTGCCAGCAGCTTAGAAAGCGGGAGGGTCACCGGGGAGCTGTTTTTT
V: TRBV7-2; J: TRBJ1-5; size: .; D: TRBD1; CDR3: CASSRDRGRNQPQHF; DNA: TGTGCCAGCAGCCGTGACAGGGGTCGCAATCAGCCCCAGCATTTT
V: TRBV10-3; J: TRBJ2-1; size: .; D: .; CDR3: CAISEDAGYEQFF; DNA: TGTGCCATCAGTGAGGACGCAGGTTATGAGCAGTTCTTC
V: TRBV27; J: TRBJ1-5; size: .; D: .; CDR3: CASSLQGGQPQHF; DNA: TGTGCCAGCAGCCTACAGGGTGGGCAGCCCCAGCATTTT
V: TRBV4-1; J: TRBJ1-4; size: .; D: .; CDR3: CASSQEAGKPNEKLFF; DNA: TGCGCCAGCAGCCAAGAGGCAGGGAAGCCTAATGAAAAACTGTTTTTT
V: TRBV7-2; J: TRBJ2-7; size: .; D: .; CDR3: CASSPNPDSSYEQYF; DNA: TGTGCCAGCAGCCCTAACCCGGACAGCTCCTACGAGCAGTACTTC
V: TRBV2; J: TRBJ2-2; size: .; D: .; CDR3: CASSYRETGELFF; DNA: TGTGCCAGCAGTTACAGGGAAACCGGGGAGCTGTTTTTT
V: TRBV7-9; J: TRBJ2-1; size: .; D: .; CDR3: CASSFGSGLSTYNEQFF; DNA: TGTGCCAGCAGCTTCGGCTCCGGGTTAAGTACCTACAATGAGCAGTTCTTC
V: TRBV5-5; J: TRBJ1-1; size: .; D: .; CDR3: CASRWSGTVNTEAFF; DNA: TGTGCCAGCAGATGGAGCGGGACGGTGAACACTGAAGCTTTCTTT
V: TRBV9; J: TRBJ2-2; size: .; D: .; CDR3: CASSVVLYTGELFF; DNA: TGTGCCAGCAGCGTCGTCCTTTACACCGGGGAGCTGTTTTTT
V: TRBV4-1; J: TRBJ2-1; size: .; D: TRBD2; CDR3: CASSQGGLAGIGEQFF; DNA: TGCGCCAGCAGCCAGGGCGGACTAGCGGGTATCGGTGAGCAGTTCTTC
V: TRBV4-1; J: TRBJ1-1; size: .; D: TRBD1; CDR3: CASSQSVGQTTEAFF; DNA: TGCGCCAGCAGCCAATCCGTGGGACAGACCACTGAAGCTTTCTTT
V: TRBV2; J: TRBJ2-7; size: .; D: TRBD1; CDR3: CASTLTGAYEQYF; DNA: TGTGCCAGCACCCTGACAGGGGCATACGAGCAGTACTTC
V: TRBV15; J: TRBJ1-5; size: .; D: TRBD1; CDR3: CATSTSDRGGQPQHF; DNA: TGTGCCACCAGCACCTCGGACAGGGGGGGTCAGCCCCAGCATTTT
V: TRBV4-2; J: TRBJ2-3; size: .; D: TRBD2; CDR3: CASSQVVAGGPDTQYF; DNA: TGTGCCAGCAGCCAAGTGGTAGCGGGGGGGCCAGATACGCAGTATTTT
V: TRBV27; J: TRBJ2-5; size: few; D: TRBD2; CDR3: CASSTGGRETQYF; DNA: TGTGCCAGCAGTACGGGAGGAAGGGAGACCCAGTACTTC
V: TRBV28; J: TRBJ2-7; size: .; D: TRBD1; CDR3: CASRPGQGYEQYF; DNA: TGTGCCAGCAGGCCGGGACAGGGGTACGAGCAGTACTTC
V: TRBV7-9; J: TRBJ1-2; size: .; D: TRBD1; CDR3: CASSEQGAVGYTF; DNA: TGTGCCAGCAGCGAACAGGGGGCCGTAGGCTACACCTTC
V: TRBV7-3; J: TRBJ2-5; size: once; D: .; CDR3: CASSLIGRGTLLIEEETQYF; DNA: TGTGCCAGCAGCTTAATCGGTAGGGGGACCTTACTAATCGAGGAAGAGACCCAGTACTTC
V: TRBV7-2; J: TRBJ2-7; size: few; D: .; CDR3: CASSLGGRTGYEQYF; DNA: TGTGCCAGCAGCTTGGGGGGACGAACGGGCTACGAGCAGTACTTC
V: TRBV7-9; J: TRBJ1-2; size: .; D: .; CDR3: CASSLGTERGYTF; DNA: TGTGCCAGCAGCTTAGGTACAGAAAGAGGCTACACCTTC
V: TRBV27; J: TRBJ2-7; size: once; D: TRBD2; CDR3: CASNTGLAGYEQYF; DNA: TGTGCCAGCAATACGGGACTAGCGGGATACGAGCAGTACTTC
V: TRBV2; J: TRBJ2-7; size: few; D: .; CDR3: CASSESEAEGVEQYF; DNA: TGTGCCAGCAGTGAAAGCGAGGCGGAAGGAGTCGAGCAGTACTTC
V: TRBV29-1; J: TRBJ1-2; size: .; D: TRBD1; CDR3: CSADRGAGYTF; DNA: TGCAGCGCAGACAGGGGGGCCGGCTACACCTTC
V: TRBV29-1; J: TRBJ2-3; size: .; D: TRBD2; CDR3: CSVDGGAGTDTQYF; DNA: TGCAGCGTTGACGGGGGGGCTGGCACAGATACGCAGTATTTT
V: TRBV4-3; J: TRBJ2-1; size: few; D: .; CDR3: CASSPGVGANEQFF; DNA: TGCGCCAGCAGCCCGGGAGTAGGGGCCAATGAGCAGTTCTTC
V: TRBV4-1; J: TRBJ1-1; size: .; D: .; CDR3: CASSPRHQNTEAFF; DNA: TGCGCCAGCAGCCCTCGACACCAGAACACTGAAGCTTTCTTT
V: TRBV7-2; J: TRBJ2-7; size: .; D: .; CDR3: CASSLDLRVTYEQYF; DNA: TGTGCCAGCAGCTTAGACCTCAGGGTAACCTACGAGCAGTACTTC
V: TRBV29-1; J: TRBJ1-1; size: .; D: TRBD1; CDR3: CSGAGGIQPTEAFF; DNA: TGCAGCGGGGCAGGGGGTATCCAGCCCACTGAAGCTTTCTTT
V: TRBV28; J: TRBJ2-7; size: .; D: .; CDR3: CASSVPYSFYEQYF; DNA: TGTGCCAGCAGCGTCCCGTACTCTTTCTACGAGCAGTACTTC
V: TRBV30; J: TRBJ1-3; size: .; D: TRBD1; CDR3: CAWSSRGPGNTIYF; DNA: TGTGCCTGGAGCTCCAGGGGGCCTGGAAACACCATATATTTT
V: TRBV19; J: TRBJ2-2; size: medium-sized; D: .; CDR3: CASNQGLNTGELFF; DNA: TGTGCCAGTAATCAGGGGTTGAACACCGGGGAGCTGTTTTTT
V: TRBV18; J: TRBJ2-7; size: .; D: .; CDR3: CASSPGVEQYF; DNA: TGTGCCAGCTCACCCGGGGTAGAGCAGTACTTC
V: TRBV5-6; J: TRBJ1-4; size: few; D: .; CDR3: CASGHRNEKLFF; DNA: TGTGCCAGCGGTCACCGGAATGAAAAACTGTTTTTT
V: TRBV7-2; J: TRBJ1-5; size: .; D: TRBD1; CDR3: CASSITRGRNQPQHF; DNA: TGTGCCAGCAGCATTACCAGGGGGCGTAATCAGCCCCAGCATTTT
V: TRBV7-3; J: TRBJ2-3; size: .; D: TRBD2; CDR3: CASSLQLAGGVNTQYF; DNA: TGTGCCAGCAGCCTACAACTAGCGGGAGGGGTAAATACGCAGTATTTT
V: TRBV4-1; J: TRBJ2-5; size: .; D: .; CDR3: CASSRTVGGGQETQYF; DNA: TGCGCCAGCAGCCGAACTGTAGGTGGGGGGCAAGAGACCCAGTACTTC
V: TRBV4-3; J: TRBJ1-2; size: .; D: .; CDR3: CASSQETRNIYYGYTF; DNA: TGCGCCAGCAGCCAAGAAACCAGAAACATATACTATGGCTACACCTTC
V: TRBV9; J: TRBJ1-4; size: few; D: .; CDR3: CASSAWPGEKLFF; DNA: TGTGCCAGCAGCGCGTGGCCAGGGGAAAAACTGTTTTTT
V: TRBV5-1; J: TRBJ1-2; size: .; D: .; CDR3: CASSLESLRVYGYTF; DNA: TGCGCCAGCAGCTTGGAAAGCCTCAGGGTTTATGGCTACACCTTC
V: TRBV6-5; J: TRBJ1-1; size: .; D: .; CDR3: CASSYGPWETEAFF; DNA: TGTGCCAGCAGTTACGGCCCGTGGGAGACTGAAGCTTTCTTT
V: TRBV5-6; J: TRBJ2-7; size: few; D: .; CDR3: CASSLTGTRGEQYF; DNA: TGTGCCAGCAGCTTGACAGGGACCAGGGGCGAGCAGTACTTC
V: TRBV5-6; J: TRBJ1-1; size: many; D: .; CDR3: CASSFQDGTEAFF; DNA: TGTGCCAGCAGCTTTCAGGATGGCACTGAAGCTTTCTTT
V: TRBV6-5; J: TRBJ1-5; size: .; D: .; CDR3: CASSSGTPPQPQHF; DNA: TGTGCCAGCAGTTCCGGGACTCCCCCTCAGCCCCAGCATTTT
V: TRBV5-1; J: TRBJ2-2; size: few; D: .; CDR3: CASSLAGDPEGGELFF; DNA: TGCGCCAGCAGCTTGGCGGGAGACCCCGAGGGCGGGGAGCTGTTTTTT
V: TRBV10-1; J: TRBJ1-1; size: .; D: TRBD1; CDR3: CASSESYAGQVRTEAFF; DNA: TGCGCCAGCAGTGAGTCGTACGCGGGACAGGTTCGAACTGAAGCTTTCTTT
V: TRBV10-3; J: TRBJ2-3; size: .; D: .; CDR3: CAISVGGADTQYF; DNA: TGTGCCATCAGTGTAGGGGGGGCTGATACGCAGTATTTT
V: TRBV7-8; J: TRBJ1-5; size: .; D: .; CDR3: CASSLEGLLSNQPQHF; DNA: TGTGCCAGCAGCTTAGAAGGACTTCTTAGCAATCAGCCCCAGCATTTT
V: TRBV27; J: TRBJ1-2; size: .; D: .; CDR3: CASSLHRNYGYTF; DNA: TGTGCCAGCAGTTTACACAGGAACTATGGCTACACCTTC
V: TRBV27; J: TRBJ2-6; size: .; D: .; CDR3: CASSPSSGANVLTF; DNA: TGTGCCAGCAGTCCCAGCTCTGGGGCCAACGTCCTGACTTTC
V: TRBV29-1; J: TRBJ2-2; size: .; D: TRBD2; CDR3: CSIKLAGDTGELFF; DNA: TGCAGCATAAAACTAGCGGGAGACACCGGGGAGCTGTTTTTT
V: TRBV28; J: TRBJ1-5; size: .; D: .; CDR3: CASSSDQPQHF; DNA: TGTGCCAGCAGTTCAGATCAGCCCCAGCATTTT